This T cell receptor (beta chain) was sequenced for a study of blood T cell repertoires in COVID-19. The assay was immunoSEQ multiplex PCR, and TCRdb's table has in-frame clones only and misses some. The repertoire includes over 95,000 clones, 70% to 80% of them detected once, and over 15% sits in the top ten. Germline CDR1 is SGDLS and CDR2 is YYNGEE. The CDR3 totals 15 residues. Losses at the gene ends were 0 bases for V and 13 bases for J; bases not matched to a gene: 12. The receptor's source is an elderly woman with active or convalescent COVID-19. The chain carries TRBV9 and TRBJ2-1; TRBD2 matches at 8 bases. What was sequenced was peripheral blood. CDR3 nucleotide sequence: TGTGCCAGCAGCGTAGCCCCACTAGCGGCCCTGGAACAGTTCTTC. Translating it yields CASSVAPLAALEQFF.